This paragraph reports one TCR beta chain. The target of this receptor is not known. Base qualities are not recorded, but no much larger clone differs from it by a single base. This entry is derived from a study of blood T cell repertoires in COVID-19 (dated by TCRdb to 2020 to 2022). For context, the study as a whole: Samples from collaborators originated in the United States, Italy and Spain and spanned both the acute and convalescent phases of COVID-19. The prospective study material was composed of cDNA or gDNA derived from T cells, B-cell-depleted T cells, or PBMCs. The dataset comprised deeply sampled blood TCRbeta repertoires from subjects exposed to, actively infected with, or recovered from COVID-19. The repertoires were made available in a free public database intended to serve as a resource for research on the immune response to SARS-CoV-2. The samples were drawn from the first 160 participants of the ongoing ImmuneRACE study and from 950 to 1,500 subjects provided by 6 global collaborators. Nearly every sample came with metadata listing a de-identified subject ID, COVID-19 status, age in years and sex. Where available, HLA class I and class II types were taken from metadata supplied by the sample provider and were not determined by assay-based typing. Beyond this particular receptor, the publication reports: How much clinical and demographic metadata was included differed by source and by participant, and the metadata was provided uncurated.

Compared with germline, V lacks 8 bases and J lacks 0 bases; bases without a gene match: 3. The CDR3, cysteine through phenylalanine, is 14 amino acids long. The CDR3 DNA has 42 bases and is translated from base 1. CDR1 MDHEN and CDR2 SYDVKM are derived from the germline V gene. Each collaborating institution followed its own protocols to collect whole blood in K2EDTA tubes. For TCRbeta analysis, collaborator samples were shipped as frozen whole blood, as isolated PBMCs, or as DNA extracted from either sample type. The immunoSEQ Assay, a bias-controlled multiplex PCR, was used to amplify TCRbeta CDR3 regions from genomic DNA. The paper's data handling went like this. Nucleated cell counts per sample were estimated from amplification of reference gene primers within the assay. Sequence reads were collapsed and filtered to measure the absolute abundance of every unique TCRbeta CDR3 rearrangement. For each sample, productive Simpson clonality was calculated by taking the square root of Simpson's diversity index across productive rearrangements. This is the immuneACCESS table as TCRdb keeps it, with only in-frame sequences that have V and J called. A part of the clones is gone; compared with another copy, unresolved V genes explain less than half, and the rest is unexplained. Clone size and the V and J calls come from that table; the DNA yielded D and trimming. In this sample the table shows around 180,000 clones, roughly 80% of which occur a single time. More than 5.5% of the sample comes from the top ten.

This receptor chain uses TRBV28 and TRBJ2-1; the junction holds 8 bases that match TRBD1. This receptor was taken from a human donor in a cohort sampled during active COVID-19. Material for sequencing was peripheral blood. The CDR3 in this case is CASATGGSYNEQFF. The DNA reads TGTGCCAGCGCCACAGGGGGCTCCTACAATGAGCAGTTCTTC.